Presented here are 10 T cell receptor beta chains from one specimen sequenced in a study of T cell responses to AZD1222 COVID-19 vaccine (dated by TCRdb to about 2021). The library was produced with the immunoSEQ multiplex PCR assay. As stored in TCRdb, this immuneACCESS dataset retains in-frame rearrangements with V and J assigned. A fraction of the clones does not appear; measured against another copy, unresolved V genes explain less than half of the discrepancy, and the remainder lacks a known reason. In this sample the table shows 100,000 or so clones, roughly nine tenths of which occur a single time. 4.5% of the sample goes to the ten largest clones. Explained via the paper, the time point label denotes: baseline before first vaccination. Specimen: peripheral blood, collected on day 0 of AZD1222 vaccination. These receptor sequences come from an adult in good health.

The chain couples TRBV6-4 to TRBJ2-3; TRBD2 agrees at 9 bases. The V gene's germline CDR1 is MRHNA and CDR2 SNTAGT. The CDR3 totals 15 residues. The J segment lost 5 bases and the V segment lost 4 bases, leaving 7 bases of the junction unmatched. CDR3 sequence (DNA): TGTGCCAGCAGTGCTGGCGGGGGGGCCGGAGATACGCAGTATTTT. Translated: CASSAGGGAGDTQYF.

CDR3 loop: CASSQGGLSHNKLYEQYF. The CDR3 DNA sequence: TGTGCCAGCAGCCAAGGTGGTCTCAGCCATAATAAGCTCTACGAGCAGTACTTC. The chain links TRBV14 to TRBJ2-7; D is uncertain. This CDR3 has 18 amino acids. V lost 1 base and J 3 bases, leaving 22 bases between the germline ends. CDR1 SGHDN and CDR2 FVKESK come from the germline V gene. Based on the CDR3 plus reference TRBV14 and TRBJ2-7, the full variable domain is EAGVTQFPSHSVIEKGQTVTLRCDPISGHDNLYWYRRVMGKEIKFLLHFVKESKQDESGMPNNRFLAERTGGTYSTLKVQPAELEDSGVYFCASSQGGLSHNKLYEQYFGPGTRLTVT.

CDR3 amino acids: CASTSFGNSPLHF. DNA for the CDR3: TGTGCCAGCACCTCGTTTGGGAATTCACCCCTCCACTTT. The rearrangement joins TRBV6-5 to TRBJ1-6; D is ambiguous. The CDR3 totals 13 residues. Germline V gene data show CDR1 as MNHEY and CDR2 as SVGAGI. V was shortened by 7 bases and J by 7 bases, with 11 bases between the two germline ends.

The DNA for the CDR3 is TGTGCCAGTAGTATTGGGACAACGTTTTCGGGGGAGCAGTACTTC. Protein product: CASSIGTTFSGEQYF. The chain recombines TRBV19 with TRBJ2-7, with a possible D match to TRBD1 (6 bases). The CDR3 extends over 15 amino acids. V lost 3 bases and J 7 bases, leaving 19 bases between the germline ends. Germline CDR1 LNHDA, CDR2 SQIVND (reference sequence).

The V call is TRBV30, the J call TRBJ1-4, with unresolved D. CDR3 length: 15 amino acids. CDR1 GTSNPN and CDR2 SVGIG come from the germline V gene (reference sequence). V lost 3 bases, J lost 6 bases, and 17 bases lay in between. The CDR3 bases are TGTGCCTGGAGCCCCCTCTGGGAGTCGGATGAAAAACTGTTTTTT. Translation gives CAWSPLWESDEKLFF.

The chain has TRBV6-5 and TRBJ2-6; D ambiguous. Germline CDR1 MNHEY, CDR2 SVGAGI. The CDR3 runs to 15 residues. Trimming stripped 0 bases from V and 0 bases from J, with 3 bases between. The CDR3 is CASSYSSSGANVLTF. CDR3 sequence (DNA): TGTGCCAGCAGTTACTCATCCTCTGGGGCCAACGTCCTGACTTTC.

As regards this clone: This specimen includes other DNA sequences encoding the same CDR3. The chain carries TRBV7-9 and TRBJ1-6, with 7 bases aligning to TRBD1. CDR1 and CDR2 (germline): SEHNR, FQNEAQ (reference sequence). This CDR3 is built from 13 residues. After removal of 4 bases from V and 7 bases from J, the junction contained 1 base not matched to a gene. CDR3 amino acids: CASSSTGNSPLHF. Written as DNA, the CDR3 is TGTGCCAGCAGCTCGACAGGGAATTCACCCCTCCACTTT.

The chain links TRBV27 to TRBJ1-5; 9 bases map to TRBD1. V lost 1 base, J lost 0 bases, and 4 bases stayed unmatched. Germline V CDR1 and CDR2: MNHEY, SMNVEV (reference sequence). This CDR3 contains 17 residues. DNA for the CDR3: TGTGCCAGCAGTTTATTTGGACAGGGGAGTAGCAATCAGCCCCAGCATTTT. Its translation: CASSLFGQGSSNQPQHF.

This chain connects TRBV7-2 to TRBJ2-7; D is unclear. Germline CDR1 is SGHTA and CDR2 is FQGNSA. The ends were cut back, 6 bases at V and 3 bases at J, with 9 bases in the middle. CDR3 size: 12 residues. CDR3 sequence reads: CASRLRNYEQYF. The CDR3 DNA is TGTGCCAGCAGGTTGAGAAACTACGAGCAGTACTTC.

V and J are TRBV6-4 and TRBJ2-3, with TRBD2 identical over 10 bases. Germline-derived CDR1 and CDR2 are MRHNA and SNTAGT. The CDR3 is 15 amino acids. J lost 4 bases, V lost 6 bases, and 7 bases had no gene match. CDR3: CASSVGGLASDTQYF. For the CDR3, the DNA is TGTGCCAGCAGCGTGGGGGGACTAGCGTCAGATACGCAGTATTTT.